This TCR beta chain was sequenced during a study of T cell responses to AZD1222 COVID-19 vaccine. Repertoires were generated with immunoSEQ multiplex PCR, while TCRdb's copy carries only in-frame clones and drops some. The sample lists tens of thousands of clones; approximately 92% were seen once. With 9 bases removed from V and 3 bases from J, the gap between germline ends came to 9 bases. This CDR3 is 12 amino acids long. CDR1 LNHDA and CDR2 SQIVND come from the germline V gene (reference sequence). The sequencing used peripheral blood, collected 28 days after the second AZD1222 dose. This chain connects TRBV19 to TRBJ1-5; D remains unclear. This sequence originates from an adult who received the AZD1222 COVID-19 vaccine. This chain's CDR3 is CASATSNQPQHF. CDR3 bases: TGTGCCAGCGCGACCTCCAATCAGCCCCAGCATTTT.